This T cell receptor beta chain was captured in a study of shared clonotypes between healthy human individuals. The overall study: The cohort comprised a couple of women and a few men. Their ages spanned 18 to 49 years. CD4 naive and CD4 memory each took three plates per donor, while CD8 naive took two and CD8 memory one.

About this clone: Its antigen is not identified. This specimen includes other DNA sequences encoding the same CDR3.

The table came from immunoSEQ multiplex PCR; TCRdb's copy has only in-frame clones and leaves some out. The table includes about 700,000 clones, about 90% detected once. In the naive CD8 group, cells lacked CD45RO and were positively selected for CCR7, so terminally differentiated effector memory CD45RA+ cells were left out. CDR1 SGHRS and CDR2 YFSETQ come from the germline V gene. V was clipped by 0 bases and J by 2 bases, with 8 bases between them. The CDR3 is 14 residues long. Whole-study findings and limits: Larger estimated richness was generally seen in naive subsets than in memory subsets.

The TCR sequence derives from a man younger than 40 in good health. The sample was naive CD8+ T cells sorted from blood. V is TRBV5-1 and J is TRBJ2-5, with D perhaps TRBD1 (6 bases). The CDR3 region is CASSLVTGQETQYF. CDR3 DNA: TGCGCCAGCAGCTTGGTCACAGGGCAAGAGACCCAGTACTTC.